The 18 T cell receptor beta chains below come from one sample, sequenced in a study of cytomegalovirus exposure and HLA in healthy donors. Use of 60 Vbeta and 13 Jbeta primers characterized the PCR. Profiled with immunoSEQ multiplex PCR; TCRdb holds only in-frame clones, not every one. The sample carries roughly 200,000 clones, 85% to 90% recorded once. The sample taken for sequencing was PBMCs. All receptors come from a man under 40 in good health and CMV-seronegative.

This chain uses TRBV4-2 with TRBJ2-1; D is ambiguous. V lost 7 bases and J 4 bases, leaving 11 bases between the germline ends. The CDR3 length is 13 residues. CDR1 and CDR2 (germline): LGHNA, YNFKEQ. CDR3 nucleotide sequence: TGTGCCAGCACAGGCGCAGCTTACAATGAGCAGTTCTTC. This encodes CASTGAAYNEQFF.

The chain recombines TRBV15 with TRBJ1-4, with D perhaps TRBD1 (6 bases). V lost 3 bases and J lost 5, with 13 bases in between. The CDR3 covers 15 residues. Germline V gene sequence: CDR1 LNHNV, CDR2 YYDKDF (reference sequence). The CDR3 sequence is CATSSRDTSNEKLFF. The CDR3 DNA reads TGTGCCACCAGCAGCCGGGACACCTCAAATGAAAAACTGTTTTTT.

V usage is TRBV19 and J usage is TRBJ2-7; perhaps TRBD2 as D (6 bases). Germline CDR1 LNHDA, CDR2 SQIVND (reference sequence). Trimming took off 10 bases at V and 7 bases at J, with 20 bases between the two ends. The CDR3 consists of 13 residues. CDR3 DNA: TGTGCCACCTGGGACTTGGGGATGGGGGAGCAGTACTTC. Translating gives CATWDLGMGEQYF.

V gene TRBV28 combines with J gene TRBJ1-6; the D is unclear. Germline V gene sequence: CDR1 MDHEN, CDR2 SYDVKM. The CDR3 loop spans 13 amino acids. Trimming took 7 bases from V and 9 from J, leaving 13 bases between them. CDR3 in DNA: TGTGCCAGCAAAATGAGGGTGGGTTCACCCCTCCACTTT. As protein: CASKMRVGSPLHF.

The rearrangement joins TRBV5-6 to TRBJ1-2, with unresolved D. This CDR3 is 13 amino acids long. V lost 1 base to trimming and J lost 4 bases, with 8 bases between them. CDR1 and CDR2 from the germline V gene are SGHDT and YYEEEE. CDR3 bases: TGTGCCAGCAGCTTGTGGAGAACCTATGGCTACACCTTC. Translating gives CASSLWRTYGYTF. Full variable domain (outside the CDR3, taken from reference TRBV5-6 and TRBJ1-2): DAGVTQSPTHLIKTRGQQVTLRCSPKSGHDTVSWYQQALGQGPQFIFQYYEEEERQRGNFPDRFSGHQFPNYSSELNVNALLLGDSALYLCASSLWRTYGYTFGSGTRLTVV.

This clone was seen a single time. The rearrangement joins TRBV5-1 to TRBJ1-6; no firm D call. Trimming pared 5 bases from V and 6 bases from J, leaving 12 bases between. Germline CDR1 reads SGHRS; CDR2 reads YFSETQ. This CDR3 has 14 amino acids. CDR3 DNA: TGCGCCAGCAGTTTTGGACTATTTAATTCACCCCTCCACTTT. Protein sequence: CASSFGLFNSPLHF. Supplemented by reference TRBV5-1 and TRBJ1-6, the full variable domain reads KAGVTQTPRYLIKTRGQQVTLSCSPISGHRSVSWYQQTPGQGLQFLFEYFSETQRNKGNFPGRFSGRQFSNSRSEMNVSTLELGDSALYLCASSFGLFNSPLHFGNGTRLTVT.

J is TRBJ1-1 and V is TRBV19, with TRBD1 as a possible D gene (5 bases). The CDR3 covers 14 residues. The V end lost 3 bases, the J end lost 0 bases, and 8 bases lay between the germline ends. Germline CDR1 LNHDA, CDR2 SQIVND (reference sequence). The CDR3 is CASSMDTLNTEAFF. CDR3 sequence (DNA): TGTGCCAGTAGTATGGACACCCTGAACACTGAAGCTTTCTTT.

The V gene is TRBV12-1, the J gene TRBJ2-1; the table's D call TRBD2 went unverified against the DNA. TRBV12-1 counts as a pseudogene. The CDR3 extends over 15 amino acids. CDR3 sequence: CASSFLGSSYNEQFF. For the CDR3, the DNA is TGTGCCAGCAGCTTTCTGGGGAGCTCCTACAATGAGCAGTTCTTC.

The V call is TRBV18, the J call TRBJ1-1, with D tentatively TRBD1 (5 bases). Germline V CDR1 and CDR2: KGHSH, LQKENI. The CDR3 consists of 14 residues. The V end was cut by 4 bases, the J end by 1 base, with 10 bases between. The CDR3 sequence: CASSRQGENTEAFF. Here the CDR3 DNA reads TGTGCCAGCTCACGCCAAGGGGAGAACACTGAAGCTTTCTTT. Filled out from reference TRBV18 and TRBJ1-1, the complete variable domain reads NAGVMQNPRHLVRRRGQEARLRCSPMKGHSHVYWYRQLPEEGLKFMVYLQKENIIDESGMPKERFSAEFPKEGPSILRIQQVVRGDSAAYFCASSRQGENTEAFFGQGTRLTVV.

This clone was seen a few times. The CDR3 DNA sequence: TGTGCCAGCAGCGTATGGGGGAGGGTTACTCGCACCGGGGAGCTGTTTTTT. It specifies CASSVWGRVTRTGELFF. J is TRBJ2-2 and V is TRBV9; 7 bases are shared with TRBD2. The CDR3 is 17 amino acids. Germline loops: CDR1 SGDLS, CDR2 YYNGEE. The trim removed 1 base at V and 4 bases at J, leaving 10 bases unmatched.

The chain carries TRBV7-9 and TRBJ1-1, with D possibly being TRBD1 (5 bases). CDR3 size: 14 residues. Germline loops: CDR1 SEHNR, CDR2 FQNEAQ (reference sequence). Trimming left V 2 bases short and J 1 base short, with 8 bases between. CDR3 in amino acids: CASSLIGQNTEAFF. The DNA for the CDR3 is TGTGCCAGCAGCTTAATCGGACAGAACACTGAAGCTTTCTTT.

The V gene is TRBV28, the J gene TRBJ1-5; TRBD1 is a possible D gene (5 bases). The V and J ends lost 4 bases and 2 bases respectively, with 15 bases between them. CDR3 size: 16 residues. Germline V gene data show CDR1 as MDHEN and CDR2 as SYDVKM. This chain's CDR3 is CASSSEPQGGNQPQHF. CDR3 sequence (DNA): TGTGCCAGCAGTTCAGAGCCTCAGGGCGGCAATCAGCCCCAGCATTTT.

J is TRBJ2-7 and V is TRBV27; 9 nucleotides align to TRBD2. CDR1 and CDR2 from the germline V gene are MNHEY and SMNVEV (reference sequence). V was clipped by 0 bases and J by 0 bases; unmatched bases: 9. CDR3 length: 18 amino acids. The CDR3 spells CASSLSIASGAFSYEQYF. CDR3 sequence (DNA): TGTGCCAGCAGTTTATCCATCGCTAGCGGGGCTTTCTCCTACGAGCAGTACTTC.

The DNA of the CDR3 is TGTGCCAGTAGTATGGGGTCCAGGGGCCCTTACGAGCAGTACTTC. This codes for CASSMGSRGPYEQYF. The chain joins TRBV19 to TRBJ2-7; possibly TRBD1 for D (6 bases). This CDR3 has 15 amino acids. V was shortened by 3 bases and J by 4 bases, with 16 bases between the two germline ends. Germline V CDR1 and CDR2: LNHDA, SQIVND (reference sequence). The whole variable domain, remainder taken from reference TRBV19 and TRBJ2-7, is DGGITQSPKYLFRKEGQNVTLSCEQNLNHDAMYWYRQDPGQGLRLIYYSQIVNDFQKGDIAEGYSVSREKKESFPLTVTSAQKNPTAFYLCASSMGSRGPYEQYFGPGTRLTVT.

This clone has a single count. The J gene is TRBJ2-7, the V gene TRBV29-1; 11 bases match TRBD1. The CDR3 loop spans 13 amino acids. Germline values: CDR1 SQVTM, CDR2 ANQGSEA. The V and J ends lost 7 bases and 6 bases, in that order; junction bases with no gene match: 8. For the CDR3, the DNA is TGCAGCGCCTCCGGGACAGGGGGAACCGAGCAGTACTTC. It codes for CSASGTGGTEQYF.

The chain recombines TRBV5-1 with TRBJ1-1; 8 bases line up with TRBD1. Germline CDR1 SGHRS, CDR2 YFSETQ. V shed 1 base and J 1 base; nucleotides not matched to a gene: 3. CDR3 length equals 15 residues. CDR3 nucleotides: TGCGCCAGCAGCTTGACAGGGGGGGCGAACACTGAAGCTTTCTTT. It codes for CASSLTGGANTEAFF.

V is TRBV5-4 and J is TRBJ2-5; perhaps TRBD1 as D (5 bases). V was pared by 4 bases and J by 2 bases, with 9 bases between. The CDR3 contains 13 residues. Germline V gene lookup returns CDR1 SGHNT and CDR2 YYREEE (reference sequence). The chain's CDR3 is CASSRQGQETQYF. CDR3 DNA sequence: TGTGCCAGCAGCCGCCAGGGACAAGAGACCCAGTACTTC. The whole variable domain, remainder taken from reference TRBV5-4 and TRBJ2-5, is ETGVTQSPTHLIKTRGQQVTLRCSSQSGHNTVSWYQQALGQGPQFIFQYYREEENGRGNFPPRFSGLQFPNYSSELNVNALELDDSALYLCASSRQGQETQYFGPGTRLLVL.

The CDR3 sequence: CASSTQTGFRASPLHF. Here the CDR3 DNA reads TGTGCCAGTAGTACCCAGACAGGGTTCAGGGCTTCACCCCTCCACTTT. The chain links TRBV19 to TRBJ1-6, with TRBD1 identical over 7 bases. The CDR3 covers 16 residues. V lost 4 bases, J lost 9 bases, and 12 bases stayed unmatched. Germline V CDR1 and CDR2: LNHDA, SQIVND (reference sequence).